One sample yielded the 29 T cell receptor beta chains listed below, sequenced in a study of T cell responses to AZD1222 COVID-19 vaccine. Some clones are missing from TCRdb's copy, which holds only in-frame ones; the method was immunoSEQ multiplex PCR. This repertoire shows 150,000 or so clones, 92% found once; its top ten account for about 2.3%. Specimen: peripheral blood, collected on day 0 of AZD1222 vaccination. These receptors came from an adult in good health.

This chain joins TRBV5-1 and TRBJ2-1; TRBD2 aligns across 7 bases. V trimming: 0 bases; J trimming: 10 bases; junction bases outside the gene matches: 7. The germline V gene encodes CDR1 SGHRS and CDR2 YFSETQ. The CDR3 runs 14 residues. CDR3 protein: CASSLGLAGHEQFF. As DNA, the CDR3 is TGCGCCAGCAGCTTGGGACTAGCCGGTCACGAGCAGTTCTTC.

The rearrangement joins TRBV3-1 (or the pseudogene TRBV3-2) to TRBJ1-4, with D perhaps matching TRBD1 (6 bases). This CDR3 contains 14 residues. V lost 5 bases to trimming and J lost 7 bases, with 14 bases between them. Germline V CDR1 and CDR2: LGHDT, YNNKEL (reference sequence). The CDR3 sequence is CASSDDRTREKLFF. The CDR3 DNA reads TGTGCCAGCAGCGATGACAGGACTCGTGAAAAACTGTTTTTT.

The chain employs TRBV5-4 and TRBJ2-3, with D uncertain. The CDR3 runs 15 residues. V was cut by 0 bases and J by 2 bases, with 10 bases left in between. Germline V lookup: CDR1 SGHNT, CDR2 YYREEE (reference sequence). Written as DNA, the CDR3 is TGTGCCAGCAGCTTGGACACCGACCCCACAGATACGCAGTATTTT. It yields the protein CASSLDTDPTDTQYF.

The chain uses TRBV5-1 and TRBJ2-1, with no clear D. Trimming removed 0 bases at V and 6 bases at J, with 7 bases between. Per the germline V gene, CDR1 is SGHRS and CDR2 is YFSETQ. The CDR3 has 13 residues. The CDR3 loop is CASSLAGTNEQFF. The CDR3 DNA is TGCGCCAGCAGCTTGGCCGGTACCAATGAGCAGTTCTTC. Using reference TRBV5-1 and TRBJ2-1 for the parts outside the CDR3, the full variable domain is KAGVTQTPRYLIKTRGQQVTLSCSPISGHRSVSWYQQTPGQGLQFLFEYFSETQRNKGNFPGRFSGRQFSNSRSEMNVSTLELGDSALYLCASSLAGTNEQFFGPGTRLTVL.

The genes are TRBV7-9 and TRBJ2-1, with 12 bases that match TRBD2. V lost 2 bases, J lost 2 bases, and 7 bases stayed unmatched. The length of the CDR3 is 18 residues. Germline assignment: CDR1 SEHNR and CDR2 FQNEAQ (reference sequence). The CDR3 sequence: CASSLRLAGGEAYNEQFF. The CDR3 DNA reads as TGTGCCAGCAGCTTACGTCTAGCGGGAGGGGAGGCCTACAATGAGCAGTTCTTC.

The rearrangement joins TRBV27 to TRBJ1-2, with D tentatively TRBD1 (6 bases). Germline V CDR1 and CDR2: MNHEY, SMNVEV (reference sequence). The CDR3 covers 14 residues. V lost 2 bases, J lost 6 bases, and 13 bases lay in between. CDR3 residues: CASSLGGFTNGYTF. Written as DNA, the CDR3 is TGTGCCAGCAGTTTAGGGGGCTTTACGAATGGCTACACCTTC.

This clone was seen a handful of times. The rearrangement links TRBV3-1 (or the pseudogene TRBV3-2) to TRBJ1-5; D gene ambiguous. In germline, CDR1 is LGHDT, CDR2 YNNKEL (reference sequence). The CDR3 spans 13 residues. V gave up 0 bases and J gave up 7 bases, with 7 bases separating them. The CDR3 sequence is CASSQDDVQPQHF. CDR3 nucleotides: TGTGCCAGCAGCCAAGATGATGTCCAGCCCCAGCATTTT.

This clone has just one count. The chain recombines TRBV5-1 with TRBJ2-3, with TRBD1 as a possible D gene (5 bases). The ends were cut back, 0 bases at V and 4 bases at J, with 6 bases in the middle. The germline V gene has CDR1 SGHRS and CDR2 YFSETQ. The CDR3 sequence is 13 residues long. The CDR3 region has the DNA TGCGCCAGCAGCTTGGGCAGGGCAGATACGCAGTATTTT. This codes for CASSLGRADTQYF.

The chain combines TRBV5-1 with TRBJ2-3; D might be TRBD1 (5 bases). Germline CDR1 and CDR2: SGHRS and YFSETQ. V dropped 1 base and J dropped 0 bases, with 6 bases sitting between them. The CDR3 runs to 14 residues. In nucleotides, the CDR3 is TGCGCCAGCAGCTTGCAGGGAAGCACAGATACGCAGTATTTT. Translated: CASSLQGSTDTQYF.

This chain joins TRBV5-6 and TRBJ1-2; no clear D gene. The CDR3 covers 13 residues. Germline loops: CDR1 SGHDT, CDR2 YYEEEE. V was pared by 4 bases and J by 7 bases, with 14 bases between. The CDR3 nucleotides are TGTGCCAGCAGCCTCCTCGGGCTGGCTGGCTACACCTTC. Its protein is CASSLLGLAGYTF.

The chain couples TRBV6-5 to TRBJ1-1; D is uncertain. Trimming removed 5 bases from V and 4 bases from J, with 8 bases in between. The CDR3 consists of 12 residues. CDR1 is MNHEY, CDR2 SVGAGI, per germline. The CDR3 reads CASSLPGTEAFF. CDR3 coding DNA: TGTGCCAGCAGTCTTCCTGGCACTGAAGCTTTCTTT.

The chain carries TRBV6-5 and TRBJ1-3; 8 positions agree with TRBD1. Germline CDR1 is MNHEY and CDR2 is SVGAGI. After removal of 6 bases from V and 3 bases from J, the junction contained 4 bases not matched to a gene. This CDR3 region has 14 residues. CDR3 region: CASRQGGFGNTIYF. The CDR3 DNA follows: TGTGCCAGCAGACAGGGGGGATTTGGAAACACCATATATTTT.

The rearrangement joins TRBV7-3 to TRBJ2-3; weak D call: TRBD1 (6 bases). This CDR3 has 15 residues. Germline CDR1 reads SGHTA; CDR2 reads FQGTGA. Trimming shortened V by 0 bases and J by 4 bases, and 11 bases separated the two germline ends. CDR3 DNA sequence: TGTGCCAGCAGCTTAACTTTGGGGGCGGCAGATACGCAGTATTTT. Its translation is CASSLTLGAADTQYF. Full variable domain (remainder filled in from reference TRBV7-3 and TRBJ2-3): GAGVSQTPSNKVTEKGKYVELRCDPISGHTALYWYRQSLGQGPEFLIYFQGTGAADDSGLPNDRFFAVRPEGSVSTLKIQRTERGDSAVYLCASSLTLGAADTQYFGPGTRLTVL.

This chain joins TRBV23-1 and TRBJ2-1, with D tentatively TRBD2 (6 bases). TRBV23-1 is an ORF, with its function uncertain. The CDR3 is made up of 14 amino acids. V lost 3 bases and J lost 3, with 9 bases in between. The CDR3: CASSQASDYNEQFF. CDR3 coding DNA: TGCGCCAGCAGTCAGGCTAGCGACTACAATGAGCAGTTCTTC.

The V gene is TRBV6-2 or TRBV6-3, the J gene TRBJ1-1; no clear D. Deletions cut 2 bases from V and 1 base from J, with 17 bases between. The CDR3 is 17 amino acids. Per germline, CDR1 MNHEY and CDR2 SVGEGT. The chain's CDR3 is CASSYGWAPSGNTEAFF. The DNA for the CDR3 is TGTGCCAGCAGTTACGGTTGGGCTCCCTCAGGGAACACTGAAGCTTTCTTT.

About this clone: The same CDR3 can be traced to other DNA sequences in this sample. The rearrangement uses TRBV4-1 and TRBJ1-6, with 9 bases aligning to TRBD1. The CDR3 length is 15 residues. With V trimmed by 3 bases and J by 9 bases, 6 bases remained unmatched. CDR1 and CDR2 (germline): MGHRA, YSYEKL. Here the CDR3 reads CASSQEGQGGSPLHF. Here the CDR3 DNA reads TGCGCCAGCAGCCAGGAGGGACAGGGTGGTTCACCCCTCCACTTT.

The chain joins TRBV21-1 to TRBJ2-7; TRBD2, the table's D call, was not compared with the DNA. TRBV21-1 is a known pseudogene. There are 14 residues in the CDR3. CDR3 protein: CASSKGGGPVEQYF. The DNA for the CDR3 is TGTGCCAGCAGCAAAGGGGGAGGGCCGGTCGAGCAGTACTTC.

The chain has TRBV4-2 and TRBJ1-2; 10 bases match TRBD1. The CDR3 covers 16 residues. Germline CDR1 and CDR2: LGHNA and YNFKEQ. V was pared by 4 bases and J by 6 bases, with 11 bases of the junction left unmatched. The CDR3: CASSRGARDRGNGYTF. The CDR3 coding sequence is TGTGCCAGCAGCCGGGGGGCCAGGGACAGGGGAAATGGCTACACCTTC.

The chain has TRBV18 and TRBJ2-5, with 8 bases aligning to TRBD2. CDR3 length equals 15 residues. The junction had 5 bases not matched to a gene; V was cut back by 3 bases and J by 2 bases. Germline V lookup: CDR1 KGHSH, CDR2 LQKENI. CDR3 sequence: CASSPTSGPQETQYF. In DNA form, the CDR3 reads TGTGCCAGCTCACCCACTAGCGGCCCACAAGAGACCCAGTACTTC.

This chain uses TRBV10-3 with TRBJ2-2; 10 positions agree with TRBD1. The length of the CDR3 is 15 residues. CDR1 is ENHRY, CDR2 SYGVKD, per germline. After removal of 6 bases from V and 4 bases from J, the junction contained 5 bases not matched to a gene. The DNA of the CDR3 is TGTGCCATCAGGGTCGGGACAGGGGTCACCGGGGAGCTGTTTTTT. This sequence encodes CAIRVGTGVTGELFF.

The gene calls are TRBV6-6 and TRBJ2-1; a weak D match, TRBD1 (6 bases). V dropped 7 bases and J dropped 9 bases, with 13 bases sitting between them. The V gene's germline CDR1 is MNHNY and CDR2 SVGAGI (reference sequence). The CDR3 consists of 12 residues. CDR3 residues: CASTREGGEQFF. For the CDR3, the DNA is TGTGCCAGCACCAGGGAAGGGGGTGAGCAGTTCTTC.

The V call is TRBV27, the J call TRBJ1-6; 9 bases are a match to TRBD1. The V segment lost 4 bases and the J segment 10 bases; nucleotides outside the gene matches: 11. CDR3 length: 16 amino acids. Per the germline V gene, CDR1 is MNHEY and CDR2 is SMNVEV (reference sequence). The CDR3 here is CASSSGGTGRRSPLHF. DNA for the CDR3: TGTGCCAGCAGTTCGGGAGGGACAGGGAGACGGTCACCCCTCCACTTT.

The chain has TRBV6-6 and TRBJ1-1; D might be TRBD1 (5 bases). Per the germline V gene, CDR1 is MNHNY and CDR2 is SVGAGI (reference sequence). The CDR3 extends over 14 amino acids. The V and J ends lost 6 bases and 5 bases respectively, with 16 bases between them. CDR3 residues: CASSPGAMRTEAFF. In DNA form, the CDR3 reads TGTGCCAGCAGCCCTGGGGCCATGCGGACTGAAGCTTTCTTT.

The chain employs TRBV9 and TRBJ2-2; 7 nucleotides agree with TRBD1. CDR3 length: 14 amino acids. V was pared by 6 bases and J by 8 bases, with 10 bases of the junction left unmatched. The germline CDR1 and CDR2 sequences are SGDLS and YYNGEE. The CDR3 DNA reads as TGTGCCAGCAACGGACAGGTCGATGAAGGGGAGCTGTTTTTT. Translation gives CASNGQVDEGELFF.

Here the CDR3 reads CASSPGTSYYNEQFF. In DNA form, the CDR3 reads TGTGCCAGCAGCCCAGGGACTAGCTACTACAATGAGCAGTTCTTC. The chain carries TRBV7-3 and TRBJ2-1; 9 nucleotides match TRBD2. The CDR3 extends over 15 amino acids. Germline V CDR1 and CDR2: SGHTA, FQGTGA. Unmatched junction bases numbered 5, after V lost 5 bases and J lost 3 bases.

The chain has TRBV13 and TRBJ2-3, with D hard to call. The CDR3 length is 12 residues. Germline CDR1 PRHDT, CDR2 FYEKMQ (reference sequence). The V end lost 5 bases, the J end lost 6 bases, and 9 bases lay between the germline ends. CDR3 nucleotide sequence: TGTGCCAGCAGCCCCCACGGGGATACGCAGTATTTT. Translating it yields CASSPHGDTQYF.

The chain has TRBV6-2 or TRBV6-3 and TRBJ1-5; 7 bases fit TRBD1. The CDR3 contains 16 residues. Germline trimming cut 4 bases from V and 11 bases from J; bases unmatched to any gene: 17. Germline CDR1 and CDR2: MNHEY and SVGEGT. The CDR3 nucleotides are TGTGCCAGCAGTTTACCCATGACAGGCAGGGGGTCGGCCCAGCATTTT. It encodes CASSLPMTGRGSAQHF.

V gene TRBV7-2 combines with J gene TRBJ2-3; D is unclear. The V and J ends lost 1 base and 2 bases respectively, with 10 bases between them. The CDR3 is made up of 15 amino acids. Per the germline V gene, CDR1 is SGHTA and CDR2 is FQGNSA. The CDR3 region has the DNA TGTGCCAGCAGCTTAGTGGACGGGTTCACAGATACGCAGTATTTT. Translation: CASSLVDGFTDTQYF.

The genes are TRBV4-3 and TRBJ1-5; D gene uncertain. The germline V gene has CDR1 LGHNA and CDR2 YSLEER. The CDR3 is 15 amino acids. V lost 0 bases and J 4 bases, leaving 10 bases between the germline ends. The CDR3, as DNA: TGCGCCAGCAGCCAAGAATTGGAAGGGAATCAGCCCCAGCATTTT. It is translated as CASSQELEGNQPQHF.